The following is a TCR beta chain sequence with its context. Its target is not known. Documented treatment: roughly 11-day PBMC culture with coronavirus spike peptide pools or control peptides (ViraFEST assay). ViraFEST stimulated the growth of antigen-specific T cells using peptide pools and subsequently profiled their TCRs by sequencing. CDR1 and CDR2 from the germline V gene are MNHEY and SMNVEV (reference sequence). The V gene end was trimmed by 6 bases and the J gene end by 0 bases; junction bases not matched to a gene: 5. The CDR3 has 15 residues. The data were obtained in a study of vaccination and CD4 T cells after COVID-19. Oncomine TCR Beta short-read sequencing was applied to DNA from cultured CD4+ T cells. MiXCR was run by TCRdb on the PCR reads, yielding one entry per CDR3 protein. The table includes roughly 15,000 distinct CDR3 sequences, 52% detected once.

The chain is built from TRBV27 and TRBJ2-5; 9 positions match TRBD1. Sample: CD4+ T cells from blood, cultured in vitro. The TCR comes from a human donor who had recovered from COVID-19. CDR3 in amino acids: CASSQGDRDQETQYF. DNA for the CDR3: TGTGCCAGCAGCCAGGGGGACAGGGACCAAGAGACCCAGTACTTC.